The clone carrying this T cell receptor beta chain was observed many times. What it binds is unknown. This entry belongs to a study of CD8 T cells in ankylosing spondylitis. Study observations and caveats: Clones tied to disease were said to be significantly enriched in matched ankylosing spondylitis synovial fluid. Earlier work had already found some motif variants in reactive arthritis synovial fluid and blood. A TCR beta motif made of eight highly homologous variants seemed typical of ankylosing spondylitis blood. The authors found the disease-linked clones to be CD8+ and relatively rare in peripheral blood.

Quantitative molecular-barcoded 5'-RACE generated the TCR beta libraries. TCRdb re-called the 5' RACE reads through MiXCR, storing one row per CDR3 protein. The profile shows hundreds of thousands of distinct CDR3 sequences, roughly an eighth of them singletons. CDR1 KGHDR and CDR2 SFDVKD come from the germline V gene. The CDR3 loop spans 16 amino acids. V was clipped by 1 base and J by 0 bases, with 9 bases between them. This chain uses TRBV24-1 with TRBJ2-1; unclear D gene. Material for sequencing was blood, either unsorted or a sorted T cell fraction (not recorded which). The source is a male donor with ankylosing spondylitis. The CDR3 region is CATSDFRDSSYNEQFF. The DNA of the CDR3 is TGTGCCACCAGTGATTTTAGGGATAGCTCCTACAATGAGCAGTTCTTC.